Presented here are 9 T cell receptor beta chains from one specimen sequenced in a study of blood T cell repertoires in COVID-19. Only in-frame clones appear in the TCRdb table, and some are missing; sequencing was by immunoSEQ multiplex PCR. The sample has about 84,000 clones; approximately 83% are singletons. The specimen sequenced was peripheral blood. These receptors all come from a woman older than 75 with acute or convalescent COVID-19.

The table lists this clone with a few counts. The chain joins TRBV5-8 to TRBJ1-5; no clear D gene. V shed 2 bases and J shed 2 bases, with 5 bases lying between them. This CDR3 spans 13 amino acids. Germline V lookup: CDR1 SGHTS, CDR2 YDEGEE. In DNA form, the CDR3 reads TGTGCCAGCAGCTTCTCTGGCAATCAGCCCCAGCATTTT. Its translation is CASSFSGNQPQHF.

The chain has TRBV18 and TRBJ2-1, with a possible D match to TRBD2 (5 bases). Trimming stripped 2 bases from V and 0 bases from J, with 17 bases between. Per the germline V gene, CDR1 is KGHSH and CDR2 is LQKENI. This CDR3 has 18 amino acids. The CDR3 DNA follows: TGTGCCAGCTCACCATTGCCCGGGGAGCCCTCCTCCTACAATGAGCAGTTCTTC. Its translation is CASSPLPGEPSSYNEQFF.

This rearrangement joins TRBV4-3 to TRBJ2-1, with TRBD2 matching over 11 bases. This CDR3 contains 16 residues. V trimming: 0 bases; J trimming: 4 bases; junction bases outside the gene matches: 2. Germline lookup yields CDR1 LGHNA and CDR2 YSLEER. CDR3 nucleotides: TGCGCCAGCAGCCAAGAGGGACTAGCGGTTTACAATGAGCAGTTCTTC. Translating gives CASSQEGLAVYNEQFF.

This clone was recorded only once. The gene calls are TRBV6-5 and TRBJ2-1; D perhaps matches TRBD2 (6 bases). V was clipped by 4 bases and J by 0 bases, with 10 bases between them. Germline CDR1 and CDR2: MNHEY and SVGAGI. The CDR3 spans 15 residues. The CDR3 sequence is CASSSVGGSYNEQFF. As DNA, the CDR3 is TGTGCCAGCAGTTCTGTCGGGGGCTCCTACAATGAGCAGTTCTTC.

The J gene is TRBJ1-2, the V gene TRBV10-3; D possibly corresponds to TRBD1 (5 bases). The ends were cut back, 0 bases at V and 8 bases at J, with 10 bases in the middle. This CDR3 contains 13 residues. Germline-derived CDR1 and CDR2 are ENHRY and SYGVKD. The CDR3 loop is CAISESRGYGYTF. The DNA for the CDR3 is TGTGCCATCAGTGAGTCTCGGGGGTACGGCTACACCTTC.

This chain connects TRBV5-6 to TRBJ1-2, with TRBD1 matching over 7 bases. Germline V gene lookup returns CDR1 SGHDT and CDR2 YYEEEE. CDR3 length equals 16 residues. The J segment lost 1 base and the V segment lost 0 bases, leaving 6 bases of the junction unmatched. In DNA, the CDR3 is TGTGCCAGCAGCTTGGTTGGGACAGCTTATAACTATGGCTACACCTTC. Translated, it gives CASSLVGTAYNYGYTF.

This rearrangement joins TRBV4-3 to TRBJ2-7; no definite D call. The CDR3 spans 14 residues. V was trimmed by 0 bases and J by 4 bases, leaving 10 bases between them. The germline gives CDR1 LGHNA, CDR2 YSLEER. Written as DNA, the CDR3 is TGCGCCAGCAGCCAAGATTATCCCCTGTACGAGCAGTACTTC. This sequence encodes CASSQDYPLYEQYF.

V gene TRBV25-1 combines with J gene TRBJ1-3; 7 bases line up with TRBD1. Trimming removed 6 bases from V and 2 bases from J; junction bases left unmatched: 1. The CDR3 is 13 amino acids. Germline loops: CDR1 MGHDK, CDR2 SYGVNS. CDR3 protein: CASSGTAGNTIYF. CDR3 bases: TGTGCCAGCAGCGGGACAGCTGGAAACACCATATATTTT.

The chain uses TRBV3-1 (or the pseudogene TRBV3-2) and TRBJ2-5, with D perhaps TRBD2 (6 bases). The V end lost 4 bases, the J end lost 2 bases, and 17 bases lay between the germline ends. CDR3 size: 16 residues. Germline lookup yields CDR1 LGHDT and CDR2 YNNKEL (reference sequence). CDR3 in DNA: TGTGCCAGCAGCCTGGGGGACTCTCTGATTCAAGAGACCCAGTACTTC. The encoded protein is CASSLGDSLIQETQYF.